The 18 T cell receptor beta chains in this list originate from one sample, sequenced in a study of blood T cells in healthy people across ages. A second roughly 6 to 11 cycle PCR used barcoded and J-beta primers. Using its own MiXCR run on the 5' RACE reads, TCRdb lists one record per CDR3 protein. The sample lists over a million distinct CDR3 sequences; 45% were seen once. Sequencing used blood. The receptors shown here come from a woman between 55 and 75 years old in good health.

V and J are TRBV14 and TRBJ2-2; D remains unclear. This CDR3 spans 12 amino acids. The ends were cut back, 3 bases at V and 6 bases at J, with 5 bases in the middle. Per the germline V gene, CDR1 is SGHDN and CDR2 is FVKESK. The CDR3 spells CASSQSAGELFF. CDR3 nucleotide sequence: TGTGCCAGCAGCCAGTCCGCCGGGGAGCTGTTTTTT.

The chain links TRBV6-5 to TRBJ2-5; D may match TRBD1 or TRBD2 (5 bases each). V lost 8 bases to trimming and J lost 1 base, with 14 bases between them. Germline V gene sequence: CDR1 MNHEY, CDR2 SVGAGI. The CDR3 spans 14 residues. The CDR3 here is CASARGPLQETQYF. In DNA form, the CDR3 reads TGTGCCAGCGCCCGGGGACCCCTCCAAGAGACCCAGTACTTC.

The chain uses TRBV29-1 and TRBJ2-1; D is perhaps TRBD1 (5 bases). Trimming removed 4 bases at V and 3 bases at J, with 10 bases between. The CDR3 spans 13 residues. The germline gives CDR1 SQVTM, CDR2 ANQGSEA. The CDR3 sequence: CSVVGAGYNEQFF. Here the CDR3 DNA reads TGCAGCGTTGTTGGGGCCGGCTACAATGAGCAGTTCTTC.

V and J are TRBV7-7 and TRBJ2-1; 8 nucleotides align to TRBD1. Trimming took 5 bases from V and 6 from J; bases not matched to a gene: 6. The CDR3 is 14 amino acids. Germline V gives CDR1 SSHAT, CDR2 FNYEAQ (reference sequence). CDR3 DNA: TGTGCCAGCAGCCAGGACAGGGCGGGCAATGAGCAGTTCTTC. Protein product: CASSQDRAGNEQFF.

The rearrangement uses TRBV2 and TRBJ2-1, with 7 positions matching TRBD2. This CDR3 is 15 amino acids long. Germline V gene data show CDR1 as SNHLY and CDR2 as FYNNEI. V shed 5 bases and J 1 base; nucleotides not matched to a gene: 5. The DNA of the CDR3 is TGTGCCAGCAGTAGAGCGGGAAGGTCCTACAATGAGCAGTTCTTC. This codes for CASSRAGRSYNEQFF.

The rearrangement joins TRBV9 to TRBJ2-3, with D perhaps matching TRBD1 (6 bases). V was cut by 6 bases and J by 2 bases, with 16 bases left in between. This CDR3 region has 15 residues. Germline V gene lookup returns CDR1 SGDLS and CDR2 YYNGEE. The CDR3 region is CASTPPGQTTDTQYF. DNA for the CDR3: TGTGCCAGCACCCCCCCTGGACAGACCACAGATACGCAGTATTTT.

This chain uses TRBV4-2 with TRBJ2-6, with TRBD1 matching 11 bases. The CDR3 has 18 amino acids. Per the germline V gene, CDR1 is LGHNA and CDR2 is YNFKEQ. Unmatched junction bases numbered 5, after V lost 3 bases and J lost 1 base. As DNA, the CDR3 is TGTGCCAGCAGCCACAACGGACAGGGGGCATCTGGGGCCAACGTCCTGACTTTC. Amino acid sequence: CASSHNGQGASGANVLTF.

The V and J genes are TRBV5-1 and TRBJ2-2; 10 bases map to TRBD2. Germline CDR1 SGHRS, CDR2 YFSETQ. The J segment lost 7 bases and the V segment lost 0 bases, leaving 3 bases of the junction unmatched. The CDR3 totals 15 residues. The CDR3 sequence is CASSLEAGGLGELFF. Written as DNA, the CDR3 is TGCGCCAGCAGCTTGGAAGCGGGAGGGCTCGGGGAGCTGTTTTTT.

This clonotype was counted a few times. The rearrangement links TRBV28 to TRBJ1-2, with D unclear. The length of the CDR3 is 10 residues. Trimming took 6 bases from V and 5 from J, leaving 4 bases between them. Germline V CDR1 and CDR2: MDHEN, SYDVKM. The CDR3 nucleotides are TGTGCCAGCAGGAAGTATGGCTACACCTTC. Its translation: CASRKYGYTF.

The J gene is TRBJ2-7, the V gene TRBV5-1; D remains unclear. Per the germline V gene, CDR1 is SGHRS and CDR2 is YFSETQ. The CDR3 length is 15 residues. Trimming took off 4 bases at V and 0 bases at J, with 14 bases between the two ends. The CDR3 is CASSLNRAFSYEQYF. In DNA, the CDR3 is TGCGCCAGCAGCCTAAACCGGGCCTTCTCCTACGAGCAGTACTTC.

The chain carries TRBV29-1 and TRBJ2-1, with TRBD1 identical over 10 bases. The J call may be incorrect, as the DNA end agrees better with TRBJ2-7. The CDR3 consists of 14 residues. The germline CDR1 and CDR2 sequences are SQVTM and ANQGSEA. The CDR3 loop reads CSVVMGQGYNEQYF. Here the CDR3 DNA reads TGCAGCGTGGTCATGGGACAGGGGTACAATGAGCAGTACTTC.

The V and J genes are TRBV6-5 and TRBJ2-4; a possible D gene is TRBD1 (6 bases). TRBJ2-7 explains the end of the DNA better; the J call may be wrong. Germline CDR1 reads MNHEY; CDR2 reads SVGAGI. This CDR3 has 16 residues. CDR3 in amino acids: CASSRSGQLTSVEQYF. DNA of the CDR3: TGTGCCAGCAGTAGATCAGGACAGCTTACATCTGTCGAGCAGTACTTC.

This chain joins TRBV29-1 and TRBJ2-2; 10 bases are shared with TRBD2. With V trimmed by 4 bases and J by 7 bases, 6 bases remained unmatched. The CDR3 is made up of 14 amino acids. Germline CDR1 is SQVTM and CDR2 is ANQGSEA. The CDR3 sequence is CSVASGSKGGELFF. CDR3 sequence (DNA): TGCAGCGTTGCTAGCGGGAGCAAGGGCGGGGAGCTGTTTTTT.

V gene TRBV12-3 or TRBV12-4 combines with J gene TRBJ2-1; no clear D gene. V was trimmed by 6 bases and J by 8 bases, leaving 11 bases between them. The CDR3 runs to 12 residues. CDR3 coding DNA: TGTGCCAGCAGATATATTTCAGATGAGCAGTTCTTC. This translates into CASRYISDEQFF.

V usage is TRBV14 and J usage is TRBJ2-5; 10 nucleotides align to TRBD2. Near its end, the DNA agrees better with TRBJ2-7, so the J call may be wrong. Germline V gene data show CDR1 as SGHDN and CDR2 as FVKESK. The CDR3 totals 15 residues. CDR3 sequence (DNA): TGTGCCAGCAGCCCCTTCGGACTAGCGGATTACGAGCAGTACTTC. This sequence encodes CASSPFGLADYEQYF.

The sample holds a few counts of this clonotype. The CDR3 protein is CASSVEKRGLQETQYF. DNA for the CDR3: TGTGCCAGCAGCGTAGAGAAGCGGGGACTGCAAGAGACCCAGTACTTC. The chain has TRBV9 and TRBJ2-5; TRBD2 agrees at 7 bases. CDR1 is SGDLS and CDR2 is YYNGEE in the germline V gene. There are 16 residues in the CDR3. V shed 0 bases, J shed 2 bases, and the junction held 7 bases outside the gene matches. The full variable domain, its missing parts supplied by reference TRBV9 and TRBJ2-5, is DSGVTQTPKHLITATGQRVTLRCSPRSGDLSVYWYQQSLDQGLQFLIQYYNGEERAKGNILERFSAQQFPDLHSELNLSSLELGDSALYFCASSVEKRGLQETQYFGPGTRLLVL.

The CDR3 here is CASASGGWEQYF. CDR3 nucleotide sequence: TGTGCCAGCGCCAGTGGGGGCTGGGAGCAGTACTTC. V and J are TRBV3-1 and TRBJ2-7; tentative D call: TRBD1 (6 bases). Germline assignment: CDR1 LGHDT and CDR2 YNNKEL (reference sequence). The CDR3 runs 12 residues. V shed 8 bases and J shed 7 bases, with 15 bases lying between them.

This clonotype was picked up a small number of times. The chain couples TRBV5-1 to TRBJ2-5; possible D gene TRBD2, 5 bases. In germline, CDR1 is SGHRS, CDR2 YFSETQ. The CDR3 loop spans 14 amino acids. Trimming cost V 5 bases and J 11 bases, with 22 bases left between them. The CDR3 protein is CASREAANHNEQYF. DNA for the CDR3: TGCGCCAGCAGAGAAGCGGCGAACCACAATGAGCAGTACTTC.